This TCR beta chain was found in a study of CD8 T cells in Susac syndrome. FACS enriched CD8+ TEMRA cells, while bulk CD8+ and CD4+ were negatively isolated. Germline V gene sequence: CDR1 SEHNR, CDR2 FQNEAQ (reference sequence). The CDR3 runs 15 residues. Trimming cost V 5 bases and J 2 bases, with 14 bases left between them. An amount of RNA that ranged from roughly 0.45 to 1 ug was reverse transcribed with random hexamers. TCRdb redid the calling of the immunoSEQ multiplex PCR reads with MiXCR, one entry per CDR3 protein. The sample holds some 150,000 distinct CDR3 sequences; around 95% are singletons and the top ten take under 0.15%.

This chain joins TRBV7-9 and TRBJ2-3, with D tentatively TRBD2 (5 bases). This TCR was sampled from a human donor with multiple sclerosis. Sequencing used CD8+ T cells from PBMCs. The CDR3: CASSGAVVSTDTQYF. The CDR3 DNA reads TGTGCCAGCAGCGGAGCGGTCGTCTCCACAGATACGCAGTATTTT. The variable domain in full, with the rest retrieved from reference TRBV7-9 and TRBJ2-3, is DTGVSQNPRHKITKRGQNVTFRCDPISEHNRLYWYRQTLGQGPEFLTYFQNEAQLEKSRLLSDRFSAERPKGSFSTLEIQRTEQGDSAMYLCASSGAVVSTDTQYFGPGTRLTVL.